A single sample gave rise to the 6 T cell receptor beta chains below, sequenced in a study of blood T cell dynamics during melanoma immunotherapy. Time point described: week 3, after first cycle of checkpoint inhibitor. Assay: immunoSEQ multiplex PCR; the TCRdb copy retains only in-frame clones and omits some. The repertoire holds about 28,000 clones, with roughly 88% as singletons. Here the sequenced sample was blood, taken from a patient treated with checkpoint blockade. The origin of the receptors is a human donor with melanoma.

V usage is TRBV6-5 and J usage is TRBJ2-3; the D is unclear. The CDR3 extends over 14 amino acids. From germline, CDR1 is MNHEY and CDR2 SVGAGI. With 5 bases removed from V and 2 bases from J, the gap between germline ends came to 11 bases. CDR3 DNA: TGTGCCAGCAGTACTACGAGTTTCACAGATACGCAGTATTTT. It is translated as CASSTTSFTDTQYF.

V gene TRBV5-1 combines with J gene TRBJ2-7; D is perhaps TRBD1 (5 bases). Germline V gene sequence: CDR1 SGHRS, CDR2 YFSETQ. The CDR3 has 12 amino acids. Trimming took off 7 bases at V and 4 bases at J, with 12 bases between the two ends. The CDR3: CASWTNRYEQYF. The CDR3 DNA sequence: TGCGCCAGCTGGACCAACAGGTACGAGCAGTACTTC.

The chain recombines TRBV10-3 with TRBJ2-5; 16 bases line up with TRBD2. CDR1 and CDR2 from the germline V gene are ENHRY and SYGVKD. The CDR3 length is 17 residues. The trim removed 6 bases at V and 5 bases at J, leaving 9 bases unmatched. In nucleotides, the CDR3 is TGTGCCATCAGGGACGGGACTAGCGGGAGGGCCGGGGAGACCCAGTACTTC. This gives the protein CAIRDGTSGRAGETQYF.

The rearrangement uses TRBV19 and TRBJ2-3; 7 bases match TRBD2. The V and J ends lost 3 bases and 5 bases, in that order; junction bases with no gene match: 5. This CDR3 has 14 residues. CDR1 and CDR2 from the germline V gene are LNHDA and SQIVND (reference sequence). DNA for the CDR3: TGTGCCAGTAGTATTGCGGGAGTGAAAGATACGCAGTATTTT. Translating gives CASSIAGVKDTQYF.

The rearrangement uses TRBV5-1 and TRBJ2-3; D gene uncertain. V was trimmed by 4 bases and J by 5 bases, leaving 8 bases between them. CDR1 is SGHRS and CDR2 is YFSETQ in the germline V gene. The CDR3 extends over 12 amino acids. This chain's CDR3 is CASSLIQDTQYF. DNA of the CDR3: TGCGCCAGCAGCCTCATCCAAGATACGCAGTATTTT.

CDR3 coding DNA: TGTGCCTGGAGTATCGGTAGCGGGTCCGTAGAGACCCAGTACTTC. Amino acids: CAWSIGSGSVETQYF. The V call is TRBV30, the J call TRBJ2-5, with 7 bases fitting TRBD2. Germline loops: CDR1 GTSNPN, CDR2 SVGIG (reference sequence). The CDR3 is 15 amino acids. V dropped 2 bases and J dropped 4; count of bases not matched to a gene: 10.